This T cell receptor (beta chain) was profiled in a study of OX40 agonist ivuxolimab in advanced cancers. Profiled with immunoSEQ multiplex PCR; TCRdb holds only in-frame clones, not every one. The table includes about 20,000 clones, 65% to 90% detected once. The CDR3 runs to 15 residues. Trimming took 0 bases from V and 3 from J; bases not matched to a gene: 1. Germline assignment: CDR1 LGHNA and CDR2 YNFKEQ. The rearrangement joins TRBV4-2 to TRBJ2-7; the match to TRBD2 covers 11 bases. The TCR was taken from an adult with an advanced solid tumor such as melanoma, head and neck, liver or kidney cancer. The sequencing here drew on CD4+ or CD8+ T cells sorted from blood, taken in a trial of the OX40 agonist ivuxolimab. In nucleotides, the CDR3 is TGTGCCAGCAGCCAAGAGACTAGCGGGAACTACGAGCAGTACTTC. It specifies CASSQETSGNYEQYF.